Sequencing of this T cell receptor beta chain was carried out in a study of long-term antiretroviral therapy in people with HIV. About the study: Of all samples, the earliest predate the 2015 immediate-ART recommendation by about a decade.

Survey-level immunoSEQ v3.0 assays were run. The table came from immunoSEQ multiplex PCR; TCRdb's copy has only in-frame clones and leaves some out. The sample has tens of thousands of clones, just under 95% seen once. Study observations and caveats: Across all time points, the repertoire was dominated by clones that expanded before ART.

Concerning this clone: Its antigen is still unknown.

The CDR3 extends over 15 amino acids. Germline CDR1 reads SGHAT; CDR2 reads FQNNGV. Trimming removed 4 bases from V and 1 base from J, with 11 bases in between. The chain has TRBV11-2 and TRBJ1-5; maybe TRBD1 (6 bases). Sequencing used unsorted PBMCs, obtained 5.3 years after starting antiretroviral therapy. The receptor's source is a man aged 50 to 60 with HIV. CDR3 in DNA: TGTGCCAGCAGCTGGGGCACAGGGAGCAATCAGCCCCAGCATTTT. Amino acid sequence: CASSWGTGSNQPQHF.